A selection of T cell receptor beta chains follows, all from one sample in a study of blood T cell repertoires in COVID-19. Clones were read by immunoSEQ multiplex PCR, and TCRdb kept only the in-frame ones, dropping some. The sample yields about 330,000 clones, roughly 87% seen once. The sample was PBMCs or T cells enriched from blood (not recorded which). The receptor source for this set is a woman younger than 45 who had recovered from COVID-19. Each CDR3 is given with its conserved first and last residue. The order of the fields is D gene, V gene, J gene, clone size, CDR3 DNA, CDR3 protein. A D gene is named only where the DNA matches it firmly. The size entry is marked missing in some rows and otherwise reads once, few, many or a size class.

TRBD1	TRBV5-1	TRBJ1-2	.	TGCGCCAGCAGCAGGACAGGGGAAGTCGATGGCTACACCTTC	CASSRTGEVDGYTF
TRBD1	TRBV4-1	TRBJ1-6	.	TGCGCCAGCAGCCAAGATCTTACAGGGGCCCTCTATACCCTCCACTTT	CASSQDLTGALYTLHF
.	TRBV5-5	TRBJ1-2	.	TGTGCCAGCAGCTTGACAGGGAAAGTGGAGAACTATGGCTACACCTTC	CASSLTGKVENYGYTF
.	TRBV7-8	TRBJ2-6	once	TGTGCCAGCAGCTTGGGCAGGGGTGGACCTGGGGCCAACGTCCTGACTTTC	CASSLGRGGPGANVLTF
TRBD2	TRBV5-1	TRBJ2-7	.	TGCGCCAGCAGCGCACCTAGTGGGGGGACTACAAAAACCTACGAGCAGTACTTC	CASSAPSGGTTKTYEQYF
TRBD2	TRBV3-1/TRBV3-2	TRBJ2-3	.	TGTGCCAGCAGCCCCGGGACTAGCGGGGGGGCAGATACGCAGTATTTT	CASSPGTSGGADTQYF
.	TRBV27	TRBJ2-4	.	TGTGCCAGCAGTTGGACAGCAGCCAAAAACATTCAGTACTTC	CASSWTAAKNIQYF
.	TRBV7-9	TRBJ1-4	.	TGTGCCAGCAGCCAAACAGGGACGAATGAAAAACTGTTTTTT	CASSQTGTNEKLFF
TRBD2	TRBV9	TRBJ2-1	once	TGTGCCAGCAGCCTTAAAGTGACTAGCGGCCTATCCTACAATGAGCAGTTCTTC	CASSLKVTSGLSYNEQFF
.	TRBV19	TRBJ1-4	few	TGTGCCAGTAGGAAACCGGTTGCGACTAATGAAAAACTGTTTTTT	CASRKPVATNEKLFF
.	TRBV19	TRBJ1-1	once	TGTGCCAGTAGTACGGCGGGGAACACTGAAGCTTTCTTT	CASSTAGNTEAFF
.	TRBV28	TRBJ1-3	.	TGTGCCAGCAGTTCCGGCGGTCAGGGACATGGAAACACCATATATTTT	CASSSGGQGHGNTIYF
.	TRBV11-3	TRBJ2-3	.	TGTGCCAGCAGCAACAACTACCTAGATACGCAGTATTTT	CASSNNYLDTQYF
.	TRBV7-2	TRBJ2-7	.	TGTGCCAGCAGCCCTACTCTGCTCGGGGTTGGGATCGAGCAGTACTTC	CASSPTLLGVGIEQYF
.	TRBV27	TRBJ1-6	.	TGTGCCAGTCTGGGGTTCGGGACACCCCTCCACTTT	CASLGFGTPLHF
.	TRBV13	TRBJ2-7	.	TGTGCCAGCAGCGCGGCCGGGTCCTACGAGCAGTACTTC	CASSAAGSYEQYF
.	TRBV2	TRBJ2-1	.	TGTGCCAGCGGGCGGGGCGGATCCTACAATGAGCAGTTCTTC	CASGRGGSYNEQFF
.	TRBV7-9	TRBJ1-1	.	TGTGCCAGCAGCCCCACCTTAGCCGGGAGCACTGAAGCTTTCTTT	CASSPTLAGSTEAFF
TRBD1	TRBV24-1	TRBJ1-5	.	TGTGCCACCAGTGACCGGACAGGGGGCAATCAGCCCCAGCATTTT	CATSDRTGGNQPQHF
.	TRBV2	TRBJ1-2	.	TGTGCCAGCAGTGAGCGGTCCCATGGCTACACCTTC	CASSERSHGYTF
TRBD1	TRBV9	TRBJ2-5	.	TGTGCCAGCAGCCTCGACAGGGGGCAGGAGACCCAGTACTTC	CASSLDRGQETQYF
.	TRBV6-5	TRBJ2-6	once	TGTGCCAGCAGTAAGCGAGGTGCGGGGGCCAACGTCCTGACTTTC	CASSKRGAGANVLTF
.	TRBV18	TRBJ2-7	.	TGTGCCAGCTCACGCCCTCTGGGAAGGGGTGGCCTTTACGAGCAGTACTTC	CASSRPLGRGGLYEQYF
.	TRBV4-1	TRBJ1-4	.	TGCGCCAGCAGCCAAGATCAGGTAGCTAATGAAAAACTGTTTTTT	CASSQDQVANEKLFF
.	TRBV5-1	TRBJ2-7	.	TGCGCCAGCAGCATGACCTCGGGGGAGCAGTACTTC	CASSMTSGEQYF
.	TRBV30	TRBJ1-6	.	TGTGCCTGGAAAGAACCGCGGGATTCCTATAATTCACCCCTCCACTTT	CAWKEPRDSYNSPLHF
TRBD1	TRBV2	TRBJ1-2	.	TGTGCCAGCAGTGAAGGGCAGGGGGCCTATGGCTACACCTTC	CASSEGQGAYGYTF
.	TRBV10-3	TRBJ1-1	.	TGTGCCATCGGAGGGGCCCCGGGGACTGAAGCTTTCTTT	CAIGGAPGTEAFF
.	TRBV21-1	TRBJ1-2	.	TGTGCCAGCAGGGCAGGGGGCCCCCGCTATGGCTACACCTTC	CASRAGGPRYGYTF
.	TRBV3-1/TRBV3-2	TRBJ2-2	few	TGTGCCAGCAGCCAAGCTTTTTCCGGGGAGCTGTTTTTT	CASSQAFSGELFF
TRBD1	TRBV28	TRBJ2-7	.	TGTGCCAGCAGCCCCGGACAGGGGCCCTACGAGCAGTACTTC	CASSPGQGPYEQYF
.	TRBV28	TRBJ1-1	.	TGTGCCAGCAGTTTATTTGGGGGCAGAGAATCGCGCGACACTGAAGCTTTCTTT	CASSLFGGRESRDTEAFF
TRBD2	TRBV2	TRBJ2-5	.	TGTGCCAGCAGCTCCGGGAGGGAGAAAGAGACCCAGTACTTC	CASSSGREKETQYF
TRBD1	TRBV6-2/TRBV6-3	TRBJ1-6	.	TGTGCCAGCAGCGATGACAGGGTTGAGTTCTCACCCCTCCACTTT	CASSDDRVEFSPLHF
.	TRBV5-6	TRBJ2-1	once	TGTGCCAGCAGCTTGTACATCAGTGAGCAGTTCTTC	CASSLYISEQFF